Below, 9 T cell receptor beta chains from the same sample are listed, as sequenced in a study of shared clonotypes between healthy human individuals. CD45RO-negative, CCR7-selected cells formed the naive CD8 fraction, which excluded terminally differentiated effector memory CD45RA+ cells. Clones were sequenced by immunoSEQ multiplex PCR, and TCRdb holds only the in-frame ones, with some missing. The top ten hold approximately 1.7% of the sample, which has 2 million to 2.5 million clones, 85% to 95% seen once. The source material was naive CD8+ T cells from PBMCs. These receptors were collected from a man younger than 35 in good health. Some clones in this sample may be carry-over from other donors' samples.

The V and J genes are TRBV10-3 and TRBJ2-3; 10 positions match TRBD2. The V segment lost 2 bases and the J segment 5 bases; nucleotides outside the gene matches: 1. The CDR3 is 14 residues long. Germline CDR1 reads ENHRY; CDR2 reads SYGVKD. As DNA, the CDR3 is TGTGCCATCAGTGAGAGCGGGAGGGTAGATACGCAGTATTTT. This translates into CAISESGRVDTQYF.

The chain couples TRBV7-3 to TRBJ1-3, with no clear D. The CDR3 contains 13 residues. Trimming cost V 4 bases and J 3 bases, with 7 bases left between them. CDR1 SGHTA and CDR2 FQGTGA come from the germline V gene. The CDR3 is CASSSSNGNTIYF. CDR3 DNA: TGTGCCAGCAGCTCGTCGAATGGAAACACCATATATTTT.

This clone was seen only once. V gene TRBV19 combines with J gene TRBJ2-7, with 7 bases fitting TRBD1. This CDR3 is built from 14 residues. Trimming took 4 bases from V and 3 from J; bases not matched to a gene: 6. Germline V CDR1 and CDR2: LNHDA, SQIVND (reference sequence). The CDR3 here is CASSNRTGYYEQYF. The CDR3 DNA is TGTGCCAGTAGTAATCGGACAGGCTACTACGAGCAGTACTTC. The whole variable domain, remainder taken from reference TRBV19 and TRBJ2-7, is DGGITQSPKYLFRKEGQNVTLSCEQNLNHDAMYWYRQDPGQGLRLIYYSQIVNDFQKGDIAEGYSVSREKKESFPLTVTSAQKNPTAFYLCASSNRTGYYEQYFGPGTRLTVT.

The DNA of the CDR3 is TGTGCCAGCAGCCCACTAGGGGGGTTCTATGGCTACACCTTC. Translating it yields CASSPLGGFYGYTF. V usage is TRBV7-9 and J usage is TRBJ1-2; maybe TRBD1 (6 bases). The germline gives CDR1 SEHNR, CDR2 FQNEAQ (reference sequence). This CDR3 spans 14 amino acids. Trimming cost V 5 bases and J 4 bases, with 14 bases left between them.

The chain recombines TRBV4-1 with TRBJ1-1, with D unresolved. CDR1 and CDR2 from the germline V gene are MGHRA and YSYEKL. Trimming shortened V by 8 bases and J by 4 bases, and 17 bases separated the two germline ends. The CDR3 totals 14 residues. CDR3 protein: CASGITVLGTEAFF. CDR3 in DNA: TGCGCCAGCGGAATTACAGTGCTGGGCACTGAAGCTTTCTTT.

The V call is TRBV28, the J call TRBJ2-5; possible D gene TRBD1, 6 bases. V gave up 2 bases and J gave up 5 bases, with 12 bases separating them. The CDR3 has 14 amino acids. Per the germline V gene, CDR1 is MDHEN and CDR2 is SYDVKM. This CDR3 is CASSLNRERETQYF. DNA for the CDR3: TGTGCCAGCAGTTTAAACAGGGAAAGGGAGACCCAGTACTTC. Supplemented by reference TRBV28 and TRBJ2-5, the full variable domain reads DVKVTQSSRYLVKRTGEKVFLECVQDMDHENMFWYRQDPGLGLRLIYFSYDVKMKEKGDIPEGYSVSREKKERFSLILESASTNQTSMYLCASSLNRERETQYFGPGTRLLVL.

The rearrangement links TRBV14 to TRBJ2-5; D unresolved. The CDR3 is 13 amino acids. In germline, CDR1 is SGHDN, CDR2 FVKESK. V shed 0 bases and J shed 7 bases, with 9 bases lying between them. CDR3 in DNA: TGTGCCAGCAGCCAAGACAGGAGTGGGACCCAGTACTTC. It codes for CASSQDRSGTQYF. Full variable domain (remainder filled in from reference TRBV14 and TRBJ2-5): EAGVTQFPSHSVIEKGQTVTLRCDPISGHDNLYWYRRVMGKEIKFLLHFVKESKQDESGMPNNRFLAERTGGTYSTLKVQPAELEDSGVYFCASSQDRSGTQYFGPGTRLLVL.

This chain connects TRBV27 to TRBJ1-1; 9 bases line up with TRBD1. The CDR3 covers 15 residues. J lost 4 bases, V lost 4 bases, and 7 bases had no gene match. Germline V CDR1 and CDR2: MNHEY, SMNVEV (reference sequence). The chain's CDR3 is CASSYQQGARTEAFF. In DNA form, the CDR3 reads TGTGCCAGCAGTTACCAACAGGGGGCGCGCACTGAAGCTTTCTTT.

This chain joins TRBV4-3 and TRBJ2-7; D might be TRBD2 (6 bases). V was clipped by 0 bases and J by 3 bases, with 12 bases between them. The CDR3 sequence is 15 residues long. The germline V gene encodes CDR1 LGHNA and CDR2 YSLEER. The CDR3 loop reads CASSQDPDYSYEQYF. The DNA for the CDR3 is TGCGCCAGCAGCCAAGATCCGGACTACAGCTACGAGCAGTACTTC.